These T cell receptor beta chains were read from a single sample in a study of blood T cells in healthy people across ages. MiXCR, run by TCRdb on the 5' RACE reads, gives a single entry per CDR3 protein. This sample yields roughly 1.9 million distinct CDR3 sequences, of which around 42% are seen a single time; approximately 22% belongs to the top ten. Sequenced material: blood. The receptors come from a human donor in good health. Each CDR3 is given with its conserved first and last residue. D genes are given only for firm matches. Clone size is stated in some rows and not others, as once, few, many or a class when expanded.

J gene	V gene	clone size	D gene	CDR3 DNA	CDR3 protein
TRBJ2-1	TRBV7-9	-	-	TGTGCCAGCAGCTTAGACACACCGCACGAGCAGTTCTTC	CASSLDTPHEQFF
TRBJ2-7	TRBV24-1	-	TRBD1	TGTGCCACCAGTGATCAGGACAGGGGGGTAAATGAGCAGTACTTC	CATSDQDRGVNEQYF
TRBJ2-3	TRBV20-1	-	TRBD2	TGCAGTGCTAAACTAGCGGGGGGAGATACGCAGTATTTT	CSAKLAGGDTQYF
TRBJ2-3	TRBV6-6	-	-	TGTGCCAGCAGTTACTCAGGGGGCGGGGAGAGCACAGATACGCAGTATTTT	CASSYSGGGESTDTQYF
TRBJ2-6	TRBV7-9	-	TRBD1	TGTGCCAGCAGCCCGGACAGGACCTCTGGGGCCAACGTCCTGACTTTC	CASSPDRTSGANVLTF
TRBJ1-6	TRBV5-4	-	-	TGTGCCAGCAGCTTGGAGCTGGGGCAAAATTCACCCCTCCACTTT	CASSLELGQNSPLHF
TRBJ2-7	TRBV21-1	few	-	TGTGCCAGCAGCCGCATACTAGCGGGGGCCGTAAAGCGATATTACGAGCAGTACTTC	CASSRILAGAVKRYYEQYF
TRBJ2-3	TRBV4-2	-	-	TGTGCCAGCAGCCAAGCCCGAGCGGCCGCCACAGATACGCAGTATTTT	CASSQARAAATDTQYF
TRBJ2-3	TRBV10-3	-	-	TGTGCCATCAGGCCTTCGGGGGCGTCAGATACGCAGTATTTT	CAIRPSGASDTQYF
TRBJ2-1	TRBV7-8	-	TRBD2	TGTGCCAGCAGCTCAACTAGCGGGGGGTCGGATGAGCAGTTCTTC	CASSSTSGGSDEQFF
TRBJ2-2	TRBV29-1	-	-	TGCAGCGTCGAGACGGGCGGATACACCGGGGAGCTGTTTTTT	CSVETGGYTGELFF
TRBJ2-1	TRBV29-1	-	TRBD1	TGCAGCGTTCGGGGGACAGGGGAGGGCGAGCAGTTCTTC	CSVRGTGEGEQFF
TRBJ2-3	TRBV7-9	-	-	TGTGCCAGCACAGTCATAGTCGGGCAGTATTTT	CASTVIVGQYF
TRBJ2-5	TRBV6-5	few	TRBD1	TGTGCCAGCCGATTCGGGACAGAAGAGACCCAGTACTTC	CASRFGTEETQYF
TRBJ2-5	TRBV3-1	few	TRBD2	TGTGCCAGCAGCCAAGCCTTTAGCGGGGGACCTCAAGAGACCCAGTACTTC	CASSQAFSGGPQETQYF
TRBJ2-7	TRBV3-1	-	-	TGTGCCAGCAGCCAAGCTTACGGCTACGAGCAGTACTTC	CASSQAYGYEQYF
TRBJ1-4	TRBV6-5	-	-	TGTGCCAGCAGTTACTCGTTGGCTAATGAAAAACTGTTTTTT	CASSYSLANEKLFF
TRBJ1-1	TRBV2	-	-	TGTGCCAGCACCGAGCCAGTACCGATGAACACTGAAGCTTTCTTT	CASTEPVPMNTEAFF
TRBJ2-5	TRBV28	-	TRBD1	TGTGCCAGCAGTTTCCCCCTGACAGGGCAAGAGACCCAGTACTTC	CASSFPLTGQETQYF
TRBJ1-2	TRBV2	-	-	TGTGCCAGCAGTGAAGAAGGCAGGGGCTATGGCTACACCTTC	CASSEEGRGYGYTF
TRBJ2-1	TRBV12-3/TRBV12-4	-	TRBD2	TGTGCCAGCAGTTTGACGGGGGGGATTTTCAATGAGCAGTTCTTC	CASSLTGGIFNEQFF
TRBJ2-1	TRBV7-8	few	TRBD1	TGTGCCAGCAGCTTAGGCAGAGGGACAGGGTGGTCCTACAATGAGCAGTTCTTC	CASSLGRGTGWSYNEQFF
TRBJ1-1	TRBV6-2/TRBV6-3	once	TRBD1	TGTGCCAGCAGCCTCCCCCGGATAGGGGGCTACACTGAAGCTTTCTTT	CASSLPRIGGYTEAFF
TRBJ2-5	TRBV6-2/TRBV6-3	few	TRBD2	TGTGCCAGCAGTTCCATAGCGGGACTCCAAGAGACCCAGTACTTC	CASSSIAGLQETQYF
TRBJ2-1	TRBV11-3	-	TRBD1	TGTGCCAGCAGCTTCCCCCGGCGGTCTTCCCGGGACAGGGAAAATGAGCAGTTCTTC	CASSFPRRSSRDRENEQFF
TRBJ2-1	TRBV29-1	-	-	TGCAGCGTTGAAACAAGGACCGGGAACAATGAGCAGTTCTTC	CSVETRTGNNEQFF
TRBJ2-3	TRBV27	once	-	TGTGCCAGCAGTTTACTGACAGAACTGGGGGATGCGCAGTATTTT	CASSLLTELGDAQYF
TRBJ2-1	TRBV7-2	-	-	TGTGCCAGCAGCCCATTTGACTTAACCTACAATGAGCAGTTCTTC	CASSPFDLTYNEQFF
TRBJ2-7	TRBV5-1	-	TRBD2	TGCGCCAGCAGCTCCCTCGCTAGCGGGGGGATCTCCGAGCAGTACTTC	CASSSLASGGISEQYF
TRBJ2-3	TRBV29-1	-	-	TGCAGCGCCAGCCCCCAACGGCCAGATACGCAGTATTTT	CSASPQRPDTQYF
TRBJ2-7	TRBV14	-	-	TGTGCCAGCAGCCAAGCGGCAGGGGCCACCTACGAGCAGTACTTC	CASSQAAGATYEQYF
TRBJ1-1	TRBV6-5	few	-	TGTGCCAGCACCCCCTTGGATTCGCGGACTGAAGCTTTCTTT	CASTPLDSRTEAFF
TRBJ1-4	TRBV28	few	TRBD1	TGTGCCAGCGCCCGGACAGGGGCTAATGAAAAACTGTTTTTT	CASARTGANEKLFF